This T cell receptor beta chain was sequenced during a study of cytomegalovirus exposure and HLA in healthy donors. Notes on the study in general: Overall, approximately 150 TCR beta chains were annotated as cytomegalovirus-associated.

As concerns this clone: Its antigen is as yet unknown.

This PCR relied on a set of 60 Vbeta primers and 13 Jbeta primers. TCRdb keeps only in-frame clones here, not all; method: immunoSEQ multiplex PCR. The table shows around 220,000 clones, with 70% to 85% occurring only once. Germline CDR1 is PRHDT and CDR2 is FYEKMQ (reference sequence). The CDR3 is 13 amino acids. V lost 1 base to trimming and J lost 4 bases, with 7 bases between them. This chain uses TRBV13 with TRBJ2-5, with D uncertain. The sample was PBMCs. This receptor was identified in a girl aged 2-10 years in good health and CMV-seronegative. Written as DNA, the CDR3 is TGTGCCAGCAGCTTAGAACAGACAGAGACCCAGTACTTC. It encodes CASSLEQTETQYF.